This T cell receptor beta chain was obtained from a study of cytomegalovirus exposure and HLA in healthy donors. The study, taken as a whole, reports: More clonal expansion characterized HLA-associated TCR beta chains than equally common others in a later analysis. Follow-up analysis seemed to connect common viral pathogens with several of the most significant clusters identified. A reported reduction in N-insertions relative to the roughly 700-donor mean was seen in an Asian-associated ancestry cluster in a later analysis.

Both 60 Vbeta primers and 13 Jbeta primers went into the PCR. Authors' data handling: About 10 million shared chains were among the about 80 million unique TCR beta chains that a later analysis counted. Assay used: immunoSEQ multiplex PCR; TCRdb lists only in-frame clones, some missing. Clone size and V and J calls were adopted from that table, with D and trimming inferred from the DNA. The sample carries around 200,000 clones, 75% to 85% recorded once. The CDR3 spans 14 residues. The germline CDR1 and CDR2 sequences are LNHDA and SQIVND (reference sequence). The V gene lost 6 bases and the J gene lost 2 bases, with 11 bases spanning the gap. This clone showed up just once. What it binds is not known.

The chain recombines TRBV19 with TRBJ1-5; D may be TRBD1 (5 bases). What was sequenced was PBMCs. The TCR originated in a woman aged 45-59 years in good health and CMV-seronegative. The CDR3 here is CASRGGFGNQPQHF. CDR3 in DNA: TGTGCCAGTAGGGGGGGATTCGGCAATCAGCCCCAGCATTTT.